This T cell receptor beta chain was found in a study of response to subunit inactivated influenza vaccine. After removal of 3 bases from V and 4 bases from J, the junction contained 2 bases not matched to a gene. This CDR3 is 14 amino acids long. Germline-derived CDR1 and CDR2 are SGHNT and YENEEA. Notes on this clonotype: The target antigen is unknown.

TCRdb redid the calling of the RT-PCR reads with MiXCR, one entry per CDR3 protein. Of under 550,000 distinct CDR3 sequences in the sample, approximately 7.7% were seen once. Notes on the study in general: Only a handful of new T cells, the authors suggested, are recruited with each seasonal influenza vaccination.

This chain links TRBV11-3 with TRBJ2-2; 7 nucleotides agree with TRBD1. The clonotype originates from a man aged 50-75 years who received an inactivated influenza vaccine. Material: PBMCs from blood, obtained around 2 years after vaccination. CDR3 amino acids: CASSFNRGTGELFF. The CDR3 DNA reads as TGTGCCAGCAGCTTCAACAGGGGCACCGGGGAGCTGTTTTTT. Together with reference TRBV11-3 and TRBJ2-2, the CDR3 gives the full variable domain: EAGVVQSPRYKIIEKKQPVAFWCNPISGHNTLYWYLQNLGQGPELLIRYENEEAVDDSQLPKDRFSAERLKGVDSTLKIQPAELGDSAVYLCASSFNRGTGELFFGEGSRLTVL.